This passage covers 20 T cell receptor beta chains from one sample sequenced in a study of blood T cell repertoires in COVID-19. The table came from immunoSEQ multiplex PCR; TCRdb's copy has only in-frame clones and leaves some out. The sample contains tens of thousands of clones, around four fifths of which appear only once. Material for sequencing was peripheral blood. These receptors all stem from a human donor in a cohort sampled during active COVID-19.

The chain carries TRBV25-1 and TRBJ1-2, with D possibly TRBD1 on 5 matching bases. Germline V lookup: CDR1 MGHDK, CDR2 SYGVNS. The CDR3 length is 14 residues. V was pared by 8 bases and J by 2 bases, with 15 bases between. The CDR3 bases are TGTGCCAGCTCGTCTCCGGGGGGGAACTATGGCTACACCTTC. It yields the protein CASSSPGGNYGYTF.

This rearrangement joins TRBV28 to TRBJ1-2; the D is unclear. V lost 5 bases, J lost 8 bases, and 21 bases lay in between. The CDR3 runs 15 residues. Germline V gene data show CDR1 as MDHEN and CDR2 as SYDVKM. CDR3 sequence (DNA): TGTGCCAGCAGTGAGCCGCAACGCCAGGATTTCGGCTACACCTTC. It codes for CASSEPQRQDFGYTF.

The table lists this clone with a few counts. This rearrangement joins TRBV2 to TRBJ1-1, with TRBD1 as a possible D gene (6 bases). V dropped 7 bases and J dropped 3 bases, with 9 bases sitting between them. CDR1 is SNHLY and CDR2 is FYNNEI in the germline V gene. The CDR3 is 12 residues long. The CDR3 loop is CASKTGYTEAFF. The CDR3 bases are TGTGCCAGCAAGACAGGTTACACTGAAGCTTTCTTT.

The CDR3 here is CASKLALSEQYF. As DNA, the CDR3 is TGTGCCAGCAAATTAGCGTTGTCCGAGCAGTACTTC. The chain links TRBV2 to TRBJ2-7, with a weak D call TRBD2 (5 bases). The V gene's germline CDR1 is SNHLY and CDR2 FYNNEI. There are 12 residues in the CDR3. Trimming took off 7 bases at V and 6 bases at J, with 13 bases between the two ends.

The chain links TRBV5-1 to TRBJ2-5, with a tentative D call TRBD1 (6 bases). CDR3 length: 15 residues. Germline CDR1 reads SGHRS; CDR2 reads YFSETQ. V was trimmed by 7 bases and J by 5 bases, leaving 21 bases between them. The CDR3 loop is CASRDQGQKTETQYF. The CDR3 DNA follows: TGCGCCAGCCGGGACCAGGGGCAAAAAACCGAGACCCAGTACTTC.

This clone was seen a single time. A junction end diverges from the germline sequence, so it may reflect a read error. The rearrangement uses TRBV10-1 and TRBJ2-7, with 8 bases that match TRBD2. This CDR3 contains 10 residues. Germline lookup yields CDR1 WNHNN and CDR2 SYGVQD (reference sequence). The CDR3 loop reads CAGETTSADF. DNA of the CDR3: TGCGCCGGAGAAACGACTAGCGCTGACTTC.

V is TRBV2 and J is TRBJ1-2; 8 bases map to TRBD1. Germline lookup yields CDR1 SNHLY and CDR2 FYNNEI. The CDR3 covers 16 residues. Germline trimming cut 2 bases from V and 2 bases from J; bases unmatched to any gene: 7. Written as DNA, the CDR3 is TGTGCCAGCAGTGAATCACAGGGGGGTTACAACTATGGCTACACCTTC. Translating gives CASSESQGGYNYGYTF.

CDR3 residues: CASSFIERGNNEQFF. CDR3 coding DNA: TGTGCCAGCAGCTTTATCGAGCGGGGGAACAATGAGCAGTTCTTC. J is TRBJ2-1 and V is TRBV5-4; 8 nucleotides match TRBD2. Germline lookup yields CDR1 SGHNT and CDR2 YYREEE (reference sequence). After removal of 2 bases from V and 5 bases from J, the junction contained 6 bases not matched to a gene. The CDR3 runs 15 residues.

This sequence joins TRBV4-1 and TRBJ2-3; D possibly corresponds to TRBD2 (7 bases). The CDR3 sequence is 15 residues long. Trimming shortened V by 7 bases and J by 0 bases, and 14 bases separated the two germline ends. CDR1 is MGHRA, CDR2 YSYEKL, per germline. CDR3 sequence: CASNGAGASTDTQYF. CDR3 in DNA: TGCGCCAGCAACGGGGCGGGGGCTAGCACAGATACGCAGTATTTT.

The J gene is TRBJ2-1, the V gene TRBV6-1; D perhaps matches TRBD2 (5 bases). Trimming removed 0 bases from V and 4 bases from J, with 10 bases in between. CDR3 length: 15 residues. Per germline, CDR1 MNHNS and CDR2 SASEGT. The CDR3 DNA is TGTGCCAGCAGTGAAGCAGGGAGAAATTACAATGAGCAGTTCTTC. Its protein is CASSEAGRNYNEQFF.

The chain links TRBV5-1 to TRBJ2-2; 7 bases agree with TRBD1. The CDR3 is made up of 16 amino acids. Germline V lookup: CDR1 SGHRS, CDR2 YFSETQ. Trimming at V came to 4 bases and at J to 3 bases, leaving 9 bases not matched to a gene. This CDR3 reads CASSTETGFDTGELFF. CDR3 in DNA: TGCGCCAGCAGCACCGAGACAGGGTTCGACACCGGGGAGCTGTTTTTT.

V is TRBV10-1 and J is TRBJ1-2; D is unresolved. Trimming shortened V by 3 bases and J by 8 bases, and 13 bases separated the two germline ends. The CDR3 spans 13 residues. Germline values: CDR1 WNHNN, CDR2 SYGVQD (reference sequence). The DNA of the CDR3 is TGCGCCAGCAGTGAATCAGACGGGAAAGGCTACACCTTC. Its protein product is CASSESDGKGYTF.

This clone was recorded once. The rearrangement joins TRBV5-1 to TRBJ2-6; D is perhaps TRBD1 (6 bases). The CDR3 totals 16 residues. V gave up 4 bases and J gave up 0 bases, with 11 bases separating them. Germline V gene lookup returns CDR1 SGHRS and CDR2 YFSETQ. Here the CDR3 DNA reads TGCGCCAGCAGCATTGGACAGTACTCTGGGGCCAACGTCCTGACTTTC. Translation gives CASSIGQYSGANVLTF.

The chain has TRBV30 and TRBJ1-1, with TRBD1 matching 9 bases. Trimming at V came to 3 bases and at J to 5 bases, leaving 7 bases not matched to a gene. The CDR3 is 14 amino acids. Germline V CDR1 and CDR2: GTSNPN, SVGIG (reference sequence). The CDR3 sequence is CAWSRGQGWTEAFF. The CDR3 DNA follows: TGTGCCTGGAGCCGGGGACAGGGTTGGACTGAAGCTTTCTTT.

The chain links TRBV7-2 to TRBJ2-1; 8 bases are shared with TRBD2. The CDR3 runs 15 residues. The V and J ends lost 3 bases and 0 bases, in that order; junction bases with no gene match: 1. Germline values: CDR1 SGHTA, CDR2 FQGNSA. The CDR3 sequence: CASSLSGSSYNEQFF. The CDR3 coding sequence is TGTGCCAGCAGCTTGAGCGGGAGCTCCTACAATGAGCAGTTCTTC.

The CDR3 spells CASSKGTSGGAWYEQYF. The CDR3, as DNA: TGTGCCAGCAGTAAAGGGACTAGCGGGGGGGCCTGGTACGAGCAGTACTTC. The rearrangement links TRBV7-9 to TRBJ2-7; 16 nucleotides line up with TRBD2. V shed 6 bases and J 4 bases; nucleotides not matched to a gene: 9. The CDR3 is 17 residues long. The germline V gene has CDR1 SEHNR and CDR2 FQNEAQ (reference sequence). The full variable domain, in which reference TRBV7-9 and TRBJ2-7 provide the parts outside the CDR3, is DTGVSQNPRHKITKRGQNVTFRCDPISEHNRLYWYRQTLGQGPEFLTYFQNEAQLEKSRLLSDRFSAERPKGSFSTLEIQRTEQGDSAMYLCASSKGTSGGAWYEQYFGPGTRLTVT.

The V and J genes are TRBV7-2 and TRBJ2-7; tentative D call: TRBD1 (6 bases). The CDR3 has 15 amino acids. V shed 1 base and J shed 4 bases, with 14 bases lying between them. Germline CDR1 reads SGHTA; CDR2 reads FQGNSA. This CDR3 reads CASSLEVGARYEQYF. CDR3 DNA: TGTGCCAGCAGCTTAGAGGTGGGGGCGCGGTACGAGCAGTACTTC.

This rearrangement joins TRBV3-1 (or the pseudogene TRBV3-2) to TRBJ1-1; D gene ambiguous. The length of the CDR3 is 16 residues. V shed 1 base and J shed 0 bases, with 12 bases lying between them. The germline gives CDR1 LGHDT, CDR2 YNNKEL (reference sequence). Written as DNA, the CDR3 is TGTGCCAGCAGCCAAGGGACTTATAGGGTGAACACTGAAGCTTTCTTT. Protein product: CASSQGTYRVNTEAFF.

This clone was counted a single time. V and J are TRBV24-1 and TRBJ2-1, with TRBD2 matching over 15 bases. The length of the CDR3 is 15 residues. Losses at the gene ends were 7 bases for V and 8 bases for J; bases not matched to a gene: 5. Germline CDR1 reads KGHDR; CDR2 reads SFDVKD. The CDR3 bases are TGTGCCACCAGATCGGGACTAGCGGGAGGCTATGAGCAGTTCTTC. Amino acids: CATRSGLAGGYEQFF.

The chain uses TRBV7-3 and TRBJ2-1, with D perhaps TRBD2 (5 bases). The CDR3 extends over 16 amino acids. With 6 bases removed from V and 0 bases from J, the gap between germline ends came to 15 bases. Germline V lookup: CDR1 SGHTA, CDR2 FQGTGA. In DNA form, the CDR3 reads TGTGCCAGCAGTCCTGGCCGGGGTGTCTCCTACAATGAGCAGTTCTTC. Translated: CASSPGRGVSYNEQFF. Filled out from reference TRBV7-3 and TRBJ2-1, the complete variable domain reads GAGVSQTPSNKVTEKGKYVELRCDPISGHTALYWYRQSLGQGPEFLIYFQGTGAADDSGLPNDRFFAVRPEGSVSTLKIQRTERGDSAVYLCASSPGRGVSYNEQFFGPGTRLTVL.